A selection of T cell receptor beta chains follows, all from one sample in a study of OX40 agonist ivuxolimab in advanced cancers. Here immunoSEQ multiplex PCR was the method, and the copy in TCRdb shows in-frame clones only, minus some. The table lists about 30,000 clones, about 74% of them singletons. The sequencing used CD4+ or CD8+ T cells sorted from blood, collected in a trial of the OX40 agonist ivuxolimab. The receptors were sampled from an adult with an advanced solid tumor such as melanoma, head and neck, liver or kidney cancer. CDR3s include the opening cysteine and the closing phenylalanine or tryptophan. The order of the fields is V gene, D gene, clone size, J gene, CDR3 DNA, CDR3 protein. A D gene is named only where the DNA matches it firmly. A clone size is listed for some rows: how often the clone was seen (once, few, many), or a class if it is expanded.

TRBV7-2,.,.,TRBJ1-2,TGTGCCAGCAGCTTAGAGACCAGGGTTTTCTATGGCTACACCTTC,CASSLETRVFYGYTF
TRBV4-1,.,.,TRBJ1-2,TGCGCCAGCAGCCAGGGGGCCAGGGGTTACACCTTC,CASSQGARGYTF
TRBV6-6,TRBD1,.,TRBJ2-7,TGTGCCAGCAGTTATCCAGGGGGACACGAGCAGTACTTC,CASSYPGGHEQYF
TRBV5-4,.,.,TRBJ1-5,TGTGCCAGCAGCTTGCAGGGATACAATCAGCCCCAGCATTTT,CASSLQGYNQPQHF
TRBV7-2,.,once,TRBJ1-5,TGTGCCAGCAGCCCCCGGGCTCTTGGCAATCAGCCCCAGCATTTT,CASSPRALGNQPQHF
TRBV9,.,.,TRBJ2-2,TGTGCCAGCAGCAGGGAAGCCACCGGGGAGCTGTTTTTT,CASSREATGELFF
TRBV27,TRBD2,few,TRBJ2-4,TGTGCCAGCAGTTTACGTTATAGCGGGGGGCGGAAAAACATTCAGTACTTC,CASSLRYSGGRKNIQYF
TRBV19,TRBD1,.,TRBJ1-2,TGTGCCAGTAGTGTGAACAGGGGGCATGGCTACACCTTC,CASSVNRGHGYTF
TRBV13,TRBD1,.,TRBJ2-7,TGTGCCAGCAGCTCTCGGGACAGGGCCCACGAGCAGTACTTC,CASSSRDRAHEQYF
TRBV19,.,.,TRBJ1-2,TGTGCCAGTAATAACGACAGAAATTCTAACTATGGCTACACCTTC,CASNNDRNSNYGYTF
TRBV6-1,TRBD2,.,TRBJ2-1,TGTGCCAGCATAAGGGCGGGGGGGTACAATGAGCAGTTCTTC,CASIRAGGYNEQFF
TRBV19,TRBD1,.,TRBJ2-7,TGTGCCAGTAGTACCACCGGGACAGGATTCTACGAGCAGTACTTC,CASSTTGTGFYEQYF
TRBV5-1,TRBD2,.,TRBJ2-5,TGCGCCAGCAGCACCGGGACTAGCGGGGGGCAAGAGACCCAGTACTTC,CASSTGTSGGQETQYF
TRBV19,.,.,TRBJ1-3,TGTGCCACCATGCTCAACTCTGGAAACACCATATATTTT,CATMLNSGNTIYF
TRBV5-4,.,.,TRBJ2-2,TGTGCCAGCAGCTGGGGCGGGAACACCGGGGAGCTGTTTTTT,CASSWGGNTGELFF
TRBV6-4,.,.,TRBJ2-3,TGTGCCAGCAGTGCAAAGGAGTTAGGTACGCAGTATTTT,CASSAKELGTQYF
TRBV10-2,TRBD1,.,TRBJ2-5,TGCGCCACGTCAGGGGGCGCATGGGAGACCCAGTACTTC,CATSGGAWETQYF
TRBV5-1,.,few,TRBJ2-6,TGCGCCAGCAGCCCCGAAACCACTGGGGCCAACGTCCTGACTTTC,CASSPETTGANVLTF
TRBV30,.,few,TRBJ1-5,TGTGCCTGGAGTCCACGGGGAAGGGGGAGGCCCCAGCATTTT,CAWSPRGRGRPQHF
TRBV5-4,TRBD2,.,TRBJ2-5,TGTGCCAGCAGCTTGAGCGGCGGGGGGACCCAAGAGACCCAGTACTTC,CASSLSGGGTQETQYF
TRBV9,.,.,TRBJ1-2,TGTGCCAGCAGCCCAACCTCGGGGGCAGGTTATGGCTACACCTTC,CASSPTSGAGYGYTF
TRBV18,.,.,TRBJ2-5,TGTGCCAGCTCACGCAACAGGGGAGGAGAGACCCAGTACTTC,CASSRNRGGETQYF
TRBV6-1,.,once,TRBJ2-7,TGTGCCAGCAGACCTGGACAGAGGGCCTACGAGCAGTACTTC,CASRPGQRAYEQYF
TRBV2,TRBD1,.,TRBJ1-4,TGTGCCAGCAGGACCCGGGACAGGGTCGGAAGGAACGAAAAACTGTTTTTT,CASRTRDRVGRNEKLFF
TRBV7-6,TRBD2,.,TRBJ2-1,TGTGCCAGCAGCTTAGGGACTAGCACCTACAATGAGCAGTTCTTC,CASSLGTSTYNEQFF
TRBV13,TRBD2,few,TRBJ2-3,TGTGCCAGCAGCTCTAGCGGGGGGGGCGTGGATACGCAGTATTTT,CASSSSGGGVDTQYF
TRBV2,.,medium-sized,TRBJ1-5,TGTGCCAGCAGTGAGGCCAGGGGCAATCAGCCCCAGCATTTT,CASSEARGNQPQHF
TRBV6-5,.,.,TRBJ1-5,TGTGCCAGCAGTTGGGGTAGGGGACAGCCCCAGCATTTT,CASSWGRGQPQHF
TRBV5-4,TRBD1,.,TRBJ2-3,TGTGCCAGCAGCCTGACAGGGGCGGTGACAGATACGCAGTATTTT,CASSLTGAVTDTQYF
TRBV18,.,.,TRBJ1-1,TGTGCCAGCTCACCGCAGGGGCAGGGGAACACTGAAGCTTTCTTT,CASSPQGQGNTEAFF
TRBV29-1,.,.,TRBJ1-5,TGCAGCGTCCGGGACACATATAGCAATCAGCCCCAGCATTTT,CSVRDTYSNQPQHF
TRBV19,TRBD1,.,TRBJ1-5,TGTGCCAGTAGAAGCGGGACGGACAGGGTGTTTGTCCAGCCCCAGCATTTT,CASRSGTDRVFVQPQHF
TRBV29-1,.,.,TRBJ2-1,TGCAGCGTTTCTCGTAGTAGATCCTACAATGAGCAGTTCTTC,CSVSRSRSYNEQFF
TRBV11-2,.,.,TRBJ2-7,TGTGCCAGCAGTCTGACATCTTACGAGCAGTACTTC,CASSLTSYEQYF
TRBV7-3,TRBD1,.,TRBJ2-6,TGTGCCAGCAGCCTGACAGGGGGAACCTCTGGGGCCAACGTCCTGACTTTC,CASSLTGGTSGANVLTF
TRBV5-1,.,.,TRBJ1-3,TGCGCCAGCAGCTTGGGAGGGGGGTCCGGAAACACCATATATTTT,CASSLGGGSGNTIYF
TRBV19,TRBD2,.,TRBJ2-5,TGTGCCAGTAGAAGCGGGGCCAGCGAGACCCAGTACTTC,CASRSGASETQYF
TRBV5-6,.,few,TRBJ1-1,TGTGCCAGCAGCTGGGGAGAATCCCCGAACACTGAAGCTTTCTTT,CASSWGESPNTEAFF
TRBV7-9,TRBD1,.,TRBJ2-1,TGTGCCAGCAGCTTATCGACAGGGGGCAATGAGCAGTTCTTC,CASSLSTGGNEQFF
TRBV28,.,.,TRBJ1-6,TGTGCCAGCTTCGGACTGGTAAATTCACCCCTCCACTTT,CASFGLVNSPLHF
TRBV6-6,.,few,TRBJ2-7,TGTGCCAGCAGTTTGTTCTACTCCTACGAGCAGTACTTC,CASSLFYSYEQYF
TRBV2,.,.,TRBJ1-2,TGTGCCAGGGGGACACCCTCTAACTATGGCTACACCTTC,CARGTPSNYGYTF
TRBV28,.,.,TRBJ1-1,TGTGCCAGCAGTTCTCCAGGGGCAGTCGACACTGAAGCTTTCTTT,CASSSPGAVDTEAFF
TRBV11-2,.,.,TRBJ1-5,TGTGCCAGCAGCTTAGCGAGACAGACCAATTATAGCAATCAGCCCCAGCATTTT,CASSLARQTNYSNQPQHF
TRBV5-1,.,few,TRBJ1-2,TGCGCCAGCAGCTCATCCCTCTCCGGGACAAACTATGGCTACACCTTC,CASSSSLSGTNYGYTF
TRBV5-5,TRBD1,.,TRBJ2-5,TGTGCCAGCAGCTGGGGACAGGGGCGTGAGACCCAGTACTTC,CASSWGQGRETQYF